The clone carrying this T cell receptor (beta chain) came up many times. Its target is not known. The sample belongs to a study of T-cell reconstitution after alpha-beta-depleted transplantation in children. Overall study findings and caveats: After one year, T-cell counts and TCRbeta diversity mostly came from new T cells.

Preparing the TCRbeta library involved the use of unique molecular identifiers. A single record per CDR3 protein comes from TCRdb applying MiXCR to the PCR reads. The sample yields around 100,000 distinct CDR3 sequences, 6% seen once. After removal of 3 bases from V and 6 bases from J, the junction contained 7 bases not matched to a gene. This CDR3 is built from 15 residues. Germline CDR1 reads MDHEN; CDR2 reads SYDVKM. Sequenced material: PBMCs, mostly from graft donor cells, taken 60 days after TCRalphabeta/CD19-depleted stem cell transplant. This TCR was sampled from a female patient between 2 and 15 years old who had a stem cell transplant for Fanconi anemia, so the T cells may come from the graft donor. This sequence joins TRBV28 and TRBJ2-7; TRBD2 agrees at 11 bases. CDR3 region: CASSFRVAGGLEQYF. The CDR3 DNA sequence: TGTGCCAGCAGTTTCAGGGTAGCGGGAGGGCTCGAGCAGTACTTC.